Below, 26 T cell receptor beta chains from the same sample are listed, as sequenced in a study of blood T cell repertoires in COVID-19. TCRdb's table, derived via immunoSEQ multiplex PCR, lists solely in-frame clones and lacks some. The sample holds roughly 250,000 clones, 75% to 90% seen once. The sequenced sample was PBMCs or T cells enriched from blood (not recorded which). These receptors were taken from a man aged 45-60 years who had been exposed to COVID-19.

This chain joins TRBV10-2 and TRBJ2-7, with D perhaps matching TRBD1 (6 bases). There are 13 residues in the CDR3. V shed 9 bases and J shed 2 bases, with 14 bases lying between them. Germline-derived CDR1 and CDR2 are WSHSY and SAAADI. The CDR3 reads CARREQGTYEQYF. CDR3 nucleotides: TGCGCCAGGAGAGAACAGGGAACCTACGAGCAGTACTTC.

CDR3: CASRHRGGTDTQYF. CDR3 DNA: TGTGCCAGCAGACACAGGGGGGGCACAGATACGCAGTATTTT. This rearrangement joins TRBV19 to TRBJ2-3, with 8 bases that match TRBD1. Germline assignment: CDR1 LNHDA and CDR2 SQIVND (reference sequence). The trim removed 9 bases at V and 1 base at J, leaving 6 bases unmatched. The CDR3 extends over 14 amino acids.

The chain carries TRBV29-1 and TRBJ2-2; 9 positions agree with TRBD2. The ends lost 6 bases at V and 5 bases at J; junction bases unmatched: 10. The CDR3 is 15 residues long. Per germline, CDR1 SQVTM and CDR2 ANQGSEA. CDR3 sequence reads: CSVTIAGVGTGELFF. CDR3 nucleotides: TGCAGCGTGACAATAGCGGGAGTGGGGACCGGGGAGCTGTTTTTT.

CDR3 loop: CASRQGTGYTF. The CDR3 region has the DNA TGTGCCAGCAGACAGGGTACGGGCTACACCTTC. The chain recombines TRBV2 with TRBJ1-2, with D possibly TRBD1 on 6 matching bases. CDR3 length equals 11 residues. The germline V gene has CDR1 SNHLY and CDR2 FYNNEI. The V gene lost 6 bases and the J gene lost 8 bases, with 10 bases spanning the gap. The full variable domain, in which reference TRBV2 and TRBJ1-2 provide the parts outside the CDR3, is EPEVTQTPSHQVTQMGQEVILRCVPISNHLYFYWYRQILGQKVEFLVSFYNNEISEKSEIFDDQFSVERPDGSNFTLKIRSTKLEDSAMYFCASRQGTGYTFGSGTRLTVV.

The genes are TRBV9 and TRBJ1-2; D is unresolved. CDR1 is SGDLS, CDR2 YYNGEE, per germline. V lost 0 bases and J 5 bases, leaving 11 bases between the germline ends. This CDR3 has 14 amino acids. In DNA form, the CDR3 reads TGTGCCAGCAGCGTAGGTCCTTTTCTTTATGGCTACACCTTC. This gives the protein CASSVGPFLYGYTF.

This chain uses TRBV6-5 with TRBJ2-1; 8 nucleotides align to TRBD1. V lost 8 bases to trimming and J lost 8 bases; unmatched junction nucleotides: 8. Germline values: CDR1 MNHEY, CDR2 SVGAGI. CDR3 size: 13 residues. The CDR3 sequence is CASLKDRVHEQFF. The CDR3 nucleotides read TGTGCCAGCTTAAAGGACAGGGTCCATGAGCAGTTCTTC.

Worth noting for this clone: One end of the junction fails to match germline, which may point to a read error. V is TRBV27 and J is TRBJ2-3; 9 bases match TRBD2. In germline, CDR1 is MNHEY, CDR2 SMNVEV (reference sequence). The CDR3 is made up of 15 amino acids. The CDR3 reads CASSISGGSTYTQYF. The CDR3 nucleotides read TGTGCCAGCAGTATTAGCGGGGGAAGCACATATACGCAGTATTTT.

V is TRBV28 and J is TRBJ2-3, with 8 bases that match TRBD1. Germline trimming cut 5 bases from V and 4 bases from J; bases unmatched to any gene: 2. Germline V lookup: CDR1 MDHEN, CDR2 SYDVKM. The CDR3 loop spans 13 amino acids. The DNA of the CDR3 is TGTGCCAGCAGTGACAGGGGCGCAGATACGCAGTATTTT. Translation gives CASSDRGADTQYF.

This clone showed up just once. V usage is TRBV24-1 and J usage is TRBJ2-3, with 12 bases lining up with TRBD1. This CDR3 has 15 residues. CDR1 and CDR2 (germline): KGHDR, SFDVKD. The ends lost 9 bases at V and 4 bases at J; junction bases unmatched: 7. For the CDR3, the DNA is TGTGCCACCTCCGCGGGACAGGGGGCAGCAGATACGCAGTATTTT. Its protein product is CATSAGQGAADTQYF.

The chain joins TRBV6-1 to TRBJ1-3; D remains ambiguous. The CDR3 has 15 residues. V was clipped by 3 bases and J by 0 bases, with 9 bases between them. Per the germline V gene, CDR1 is MNHNS and CDR2 is SASEGT. The CDR3 DNA reads as TGTGCCAGCAGTGATTCCGGGAGCTCTGGAAACACCATATATTTT. As protein: CASSDSGSSGNTIYF.

The V call is TRBV7-9, the J call TRBJ2-7; 9 bases agree with TRBD1. The CDR3 is 14 residues long. Germline CDR1 is SEHNR and CDR2 is FQNEAQ (reference sequence). V lost 5 bases to trimming and J lost 4 bases; unmatched junction nucleotides: 6. Here the CDR3 DNA reads TGTGCCAGCAGCCCGAGGACAGGGGAATACGAGCAGTACTTC. It codes for CASSPRTGEYEQYF.

This rearrangement joins TRBV5-1 to TRBJ1-1; 10 nucleotides match TRBD1. With V trimmed by 3 bases and J by 1 base, 3 bases remained unmatched. The CDR3 totals 15 residues. Germline-derived CDR1 and CDR2 are SGHRS and YFSETQ. In DNA, the CDR3 is TGCGCCAGCAGCTCGCGGACAGGGGGGAACACTGAAGCTTTCTTT. It yields the protein CASSSRTGGNTEAFF. Full variable domain (missing parts from reference TRBV5-1 and TRBJ1-1): KAGVTQTPRYLIKTRGQQVTLSCSPISGHRSVSWYQQTPGQGLQFLFEYFSETQRNKGNFPGRFSGRQFSNSRSEMNVSTLELGDSALYLCASSSRTGGNTEAFFGQGTRLTVV.

The genes are TRBV7-9 and TRBJ1-1; D unresolved. The V end was cut by 5 bases, the J end by 1 base, with 14 bases between. CDR3 length equals 15 residues. Germline assignment: CDR1 SEHNR and CDR2 FQNEAQ (reference sequence). CDR3 residues: CASSREGRGNTEAFF. The CDR3 DNA sequence: TGTGCCAGCAGCCGCGAAGGACGGGGGAACACTGAAGCTTTCTTT.

This sequence joins TRBV4-2 and TRBJ1-1, with 7 bases fitting TRBD1. V was clipped by 0 bases and J by 0 bases; unmatched bases: 16. Looked up from germline, CDR1 is LGHNA and CDR2 is YNFKEQ. CDR3 length: 20 residues. The DNA of the CDR3 is TGTGCCAGCAGCCAAGAAGGCAGGGGGTACCAAGCGGGCATGAACACTGAAGCTTTCTTT. It is translated as CASSQEGRGYQAGMNTEAFF.

The rearrangement links TRBV28 to TRBJ1-2; perhaps TRBD1 as D (6 bases). V was clipped by 7 bases and J by 6 bases, with 12 bases between them. CDR1 is MDHEN and CDR2 is SYDVKM in the germline V gene. The CDR3 is 12 amino acids. CDR3 sequence: CASTKGGNGYTF. CDR3 coding DNA: TGTGCCAGCACTAAGGGGGGGAATGGCTACACCTTC.

The chain carries TRBV7-9 and TRBJ1-2, with D possibly matching TRBD1 (5 bases). V was cut by 0 bases and J by 4 bases, with 15 bases left in between. Germline lookup yields CDR1 SEHNR and CDR2 FQNEAQ (reference sequence). The CDR3 is made up of 16 amino acids. The CDR3 DNA sequence: TGTGCCAGCAGCTTAGCAGTAGGGGTCCAACCCTATGGCTACACCTTC. Translating it yields CASSLAVGVQPYGYTF. Full variable domain (rest looked up from reference TRBV7-9 and TRBJ1-2): DTGVSQNPRHKITKRGQNVTFRCDPISEHNRLYWYRQTLGQGPEFLTYFQNEAQLEKSRLLSDRFSAERPKGSFSTLEIQRTEQGDSAMYLCASSLAVGVQPYGYTFGSGTRLTVV.

This chain joins TRBV9 and TRBJ2-2, with 14 bases fitting TRBD2. V was pared by 4 bases and J by 1 base, with 9 bases of the junction left unmatched. This CDR3 region has 19 residues. Germline CDR1 is SGDLS and CDR2 is YYNGEE. The CDR3 DNA sequence: TGTGCCAGCAGCCCCGGGGGACTAGCGGGAGTCTGGAACACCGGGGAGCTGTTTTTT. It codes for CASSPGGLAGVWNTGELFF. The full variable domain, in which reference TRBV9 and TRBJ2-2 provide the parts outside the CDR3, is DSGVTQTPKHLITATGQRVTLRCSPRSGDLSVYWYQQSLDQGLQFLIQYYNGEERAKGNILERFSAQQFPDLHSELNLSSLELGDSALYFCASSPGGLAGVWNTGELFFGEGSRLTVL.

This chain links TRBV5-8 with TRBJ1-1; D is ambiguous. This CDR3 contains 13 residues. CDR1 and CDR2 from the germline V gene are SGHTS and YDEGEE. The V and J ends lost 0 bases and 0 bases respectively, with 3 bases between them. CDR3 nucleotides: TGTGCCAGCAGCTTGGCTCTGAACACTGAAGCTTTCTTT. Its protein product is CASSLALNTEAFF.

This chain joins TRBV5-1 and TRBJ2-3; 10 positions match TRBD2. The CDR3 spans 16 residues. J gave up 4 bases and V 2 bases, and 7 bases lay outside the gene matches. Germline loops: CDR1 SGHRS, CDR2 YFSETQ. The CDR3 reads CASSFEPSGGADTQYF. CDR3 DNA: TGCGCCAGCAGCTTCGAGCCTAGCGGGGGCGCAGATACGCAGTATTTT.

This chain joins TRBV7-9 and TRBJ2-3; D gene ambiguous. V was cut by 5 bases and J by 3 bases, with 6 bases left in between. CDR3 length equals 12 residues. Germline values: CDR1 SEHNR, CDR2 FQNEAQ (reference sequence). CDR3 nucleotides: TGTGCCAGCAGCCAACAGACAGATACGCAGTATTTT. It encodes CASSQQTDTQYF.

The J gene is TRBJ1-4, the V gene TRBV29-1; 7 nucleotides match TRBD1. The CDR3 has 13 amino acids. Germline assignment: CDR1 SQVTM and CDR2 ANQGSEA. V trimming: 5 bases; J trimming: 7 bases; junction bases outside the gene matches: 7. The CDR3 loop is CSVRTGTVEKLFF. As DNA, the CDR3 is TGCAGCGTTCGCACAGGGACAGTTGAAAAACTGTTTTTT.

The chain has TRBV5-1 and TRBJ2-5; D perhaps matches TRBD2 (7 bases). Trimming removed 8 bases from V and 3 bases from J, with 14 bases in between. The CDR3 loop spans 13 amino acids. The V gene's germline CDR1 is SGHRS and CDR2 YFSETQ. The CDR3 protein is CASGRGGEETQYF. DNA of the CDR3: TGCGCCAGTGGGAGAGGGGGGGAAGAGACCCAGTACTTC.

V usage is TRBV4-1 and J usage is TRBJ1-5, with a weak D call TRBD1 (5 bases). CDR3 size: 17 residues. Deletions cut 0 bases from V and 3 bases from J, with 15 bases between. CDR1 MGHRA and CDR2 YSYEKL come from the germline V gene. CDR3 loop: CASSQEGGGRPNQPQHF. CDR3 in DNA: TGCGCCAGCAGCCAAGAGGGCGGGGGACGGCCCAATCAGCCCCAGCATTTT.

The chain recombines TRBV2 with TRBJ1-4; D remains unclear. Germline V CDR1 and CDR2: SNHLY, FYNNEI. CDR3 length equals 15 residues. The germline V and J ends were trimmed by 3 bases and 0 bases, with 8 bases remaining between them. The CDR3, as DNA: TGTGCCAGCAGTGAGTTTGAGGCAACTAATGAAAAACTGTTTTTT. It translates to CASSEFEATNEKLFF.

This chain uses TRBV7-9 with TRBJ1-5; TRBD1 is a possible D gene (6 bases). Trimming pared 4 bases from V and 4 bases from J, leaving 8 bases between. The CDR3 sequence is 13 residues long. The germline gives CDR1 SEHNR, CDR2 FQNEAQ (reference sequence). The CDR3 loop is CASSWTENQPQHF. The CDR3 DNA reads TGTGCCAGCAGCTGGACAGAAAATCAGCCCCAGCATTTT.

The rearrangement uses TRBV27 and TRBJ2-7; 13 bases are a match to TRBD2. V lost 5 bases and J lost 4; bases outside the gene matches: 2. Germline CDR1 is MNHEY and CDR2 is SMNVEV (reference sequence). The CDR3 is made up of 14 amino acids. CDR3 DNA: TGTGCCAGCAGTAGGACTAGCGGGGGTTACGAGCAGTACTTC. Its protein is CASSRTSGGYEQYF.